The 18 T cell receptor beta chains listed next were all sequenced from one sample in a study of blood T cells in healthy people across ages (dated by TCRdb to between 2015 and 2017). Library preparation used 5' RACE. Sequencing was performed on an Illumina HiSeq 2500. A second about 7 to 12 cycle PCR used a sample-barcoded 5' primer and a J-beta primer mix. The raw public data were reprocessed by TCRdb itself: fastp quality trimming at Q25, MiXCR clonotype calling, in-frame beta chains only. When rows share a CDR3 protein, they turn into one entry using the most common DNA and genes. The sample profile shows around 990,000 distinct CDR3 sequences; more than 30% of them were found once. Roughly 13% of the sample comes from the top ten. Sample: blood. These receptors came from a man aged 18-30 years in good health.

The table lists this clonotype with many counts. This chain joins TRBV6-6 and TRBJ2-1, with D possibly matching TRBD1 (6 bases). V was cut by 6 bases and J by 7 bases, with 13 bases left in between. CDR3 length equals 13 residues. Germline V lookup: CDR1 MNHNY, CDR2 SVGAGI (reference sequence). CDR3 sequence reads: CASSLQGPNEQFF. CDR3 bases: TGTGCCAGCAGCCTACAGGGACCGAATGAGCAGTTCTTC.

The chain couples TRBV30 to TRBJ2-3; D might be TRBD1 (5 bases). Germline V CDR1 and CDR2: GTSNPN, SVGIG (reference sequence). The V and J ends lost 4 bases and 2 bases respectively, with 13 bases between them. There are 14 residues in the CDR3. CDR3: CAWIPGASTDTQYF. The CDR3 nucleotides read TGTGCCTGGATCCCTGGGGCCTCCACAGATACGCAGTATTTT.

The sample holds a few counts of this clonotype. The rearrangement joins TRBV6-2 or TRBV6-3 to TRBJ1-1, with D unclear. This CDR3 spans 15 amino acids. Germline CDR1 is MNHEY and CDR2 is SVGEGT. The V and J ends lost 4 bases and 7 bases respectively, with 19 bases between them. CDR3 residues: CASSSQTPVGNEAFF. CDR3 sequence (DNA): TGTGCCAGCAGTTCCCAAACCCCGGTCGGCAATGAAGCTTTCTTT.

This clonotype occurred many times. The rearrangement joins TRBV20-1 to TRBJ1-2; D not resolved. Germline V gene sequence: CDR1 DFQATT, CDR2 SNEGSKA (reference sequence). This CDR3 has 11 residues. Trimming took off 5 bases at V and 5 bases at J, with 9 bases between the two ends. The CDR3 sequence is CSAGEGYGYTF. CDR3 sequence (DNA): TGCAGTGCTGGGGAGGGTTATGGCTACACCTTC.

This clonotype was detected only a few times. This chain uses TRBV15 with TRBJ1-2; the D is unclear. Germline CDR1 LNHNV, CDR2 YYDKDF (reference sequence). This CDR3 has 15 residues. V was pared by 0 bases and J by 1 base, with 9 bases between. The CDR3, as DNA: TGTGCCACCAGCAGAGATCTGGGGAGTAACTATGGCTACACCTTC. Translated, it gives CATSRDLGSNYGYTF.

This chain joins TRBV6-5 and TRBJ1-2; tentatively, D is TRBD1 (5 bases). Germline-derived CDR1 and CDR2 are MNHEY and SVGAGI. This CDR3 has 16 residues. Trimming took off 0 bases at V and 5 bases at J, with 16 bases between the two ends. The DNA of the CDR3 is TGTGCCAGCAGTTACTCAGGACGGCTGGGGGGATATGGCTACACCTTC. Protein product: CASSYSGRLGGYGYTF.

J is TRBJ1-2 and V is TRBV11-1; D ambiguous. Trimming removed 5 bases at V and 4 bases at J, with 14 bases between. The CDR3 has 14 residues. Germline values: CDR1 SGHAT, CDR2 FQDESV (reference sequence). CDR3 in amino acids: CASSDGLRSYGYTF. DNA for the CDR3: TGTGCCAGCAGCGACGGGCTTAGGAGCTATGGCTACACCTTC.

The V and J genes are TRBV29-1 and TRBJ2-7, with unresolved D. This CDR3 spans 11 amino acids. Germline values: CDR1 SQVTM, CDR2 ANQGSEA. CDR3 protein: CSAVTQEEQYF. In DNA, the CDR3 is TGCAGTGCAGTCACCCAGGAGGAGCAGTACTTC.

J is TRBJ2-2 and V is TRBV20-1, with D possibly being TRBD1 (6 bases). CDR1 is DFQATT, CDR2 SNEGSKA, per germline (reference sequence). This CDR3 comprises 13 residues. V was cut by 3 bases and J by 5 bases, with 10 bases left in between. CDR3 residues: CSASQQGTGELFF. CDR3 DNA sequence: TGCAGTGCTAGTCAACAGGGAACCGGGGAGCTGTTTTTT.

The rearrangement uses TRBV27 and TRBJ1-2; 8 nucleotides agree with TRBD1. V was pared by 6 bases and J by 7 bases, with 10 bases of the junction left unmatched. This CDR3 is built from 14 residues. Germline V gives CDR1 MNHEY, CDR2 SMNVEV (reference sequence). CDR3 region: CASSSAGQGRGYTF. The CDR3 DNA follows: TGTGCCAGCAGCTCGGCCGGACAGGGACGTGGCTACACCTTC.

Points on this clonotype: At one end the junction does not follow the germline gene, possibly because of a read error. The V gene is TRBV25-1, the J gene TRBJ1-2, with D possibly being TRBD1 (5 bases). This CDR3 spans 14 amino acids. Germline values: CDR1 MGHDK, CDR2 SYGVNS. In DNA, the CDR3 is TGTACCAGTCTTACTCCGGGACTCCCGTTTGGCTACACCTTC. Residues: CTSLTPGLPFGYTF.

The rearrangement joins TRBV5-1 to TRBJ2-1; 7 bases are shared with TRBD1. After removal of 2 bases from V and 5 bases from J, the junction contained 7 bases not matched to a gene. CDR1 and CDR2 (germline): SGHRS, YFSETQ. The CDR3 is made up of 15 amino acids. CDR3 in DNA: TGCGCCAGCAGCTTCGGGCAGGGGGAACACAATGAGCAGTTCTTC. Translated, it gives CASSFGQGEHNEQFF.

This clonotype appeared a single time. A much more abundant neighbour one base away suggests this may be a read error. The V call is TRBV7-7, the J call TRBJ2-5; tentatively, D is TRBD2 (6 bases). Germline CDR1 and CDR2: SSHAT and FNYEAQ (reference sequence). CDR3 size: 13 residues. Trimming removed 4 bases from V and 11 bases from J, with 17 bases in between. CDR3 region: CASSSTRGNEQYF. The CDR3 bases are TGTGCCAGCAGCTCGACTAGGGGCAATGAGCAGTACTTC.

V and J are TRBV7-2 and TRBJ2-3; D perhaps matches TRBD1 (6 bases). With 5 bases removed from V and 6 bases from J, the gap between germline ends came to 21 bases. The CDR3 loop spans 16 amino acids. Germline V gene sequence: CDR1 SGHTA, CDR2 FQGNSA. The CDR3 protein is CASSPYRALYRDTQYF. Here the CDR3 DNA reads TGTGCCAGCAGCCCGTACAGGGCCTTGTATCGGGATACGCAGTATTTT. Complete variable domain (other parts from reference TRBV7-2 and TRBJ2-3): GAGVSQSPSNKVTEKGKDVELRCDPISGHTALYWYRQSLGQGLEFLIYFQGNSAPDKSGLPSDRFSAERTGGSVSTLTIQRTQQEDSAVYLCASSPYRALYRDTQYFGPGTRLTVL.

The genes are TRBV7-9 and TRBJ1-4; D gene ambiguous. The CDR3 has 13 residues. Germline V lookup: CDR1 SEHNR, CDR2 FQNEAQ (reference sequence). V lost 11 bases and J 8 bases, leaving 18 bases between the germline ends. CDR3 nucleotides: TGTGCCGTCAGCTTCCGGACCCAAGAAAAACTGTTTTTT. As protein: CAVSFRTQEKLFF.

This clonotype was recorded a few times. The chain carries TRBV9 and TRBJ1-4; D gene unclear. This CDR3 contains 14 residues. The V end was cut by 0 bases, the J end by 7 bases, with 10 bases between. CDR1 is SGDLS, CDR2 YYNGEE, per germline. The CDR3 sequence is CASSVGIGVEKLFF. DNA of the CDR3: TGTGCCAGCAGCGTAGGGATCGGGGTTGAAAAACTGTTTTTT.

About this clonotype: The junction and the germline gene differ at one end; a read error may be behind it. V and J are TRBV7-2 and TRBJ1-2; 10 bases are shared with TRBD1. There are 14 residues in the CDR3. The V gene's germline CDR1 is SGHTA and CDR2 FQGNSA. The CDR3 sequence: CASSLIGTGVGYNF. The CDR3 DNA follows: TGTGCCAGCAGCTTAATAGGGACAGGGGTTGGCTACAACTTC.

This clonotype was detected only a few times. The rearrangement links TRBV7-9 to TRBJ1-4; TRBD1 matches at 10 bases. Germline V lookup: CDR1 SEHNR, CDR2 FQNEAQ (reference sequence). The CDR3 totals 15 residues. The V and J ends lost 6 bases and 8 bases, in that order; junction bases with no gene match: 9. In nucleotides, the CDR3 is TGTGCCAGCAGTACGACAGGGGGCGGGGGCGAAAAACTGTTTTTT. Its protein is CASSTTGGGGEKLFF.